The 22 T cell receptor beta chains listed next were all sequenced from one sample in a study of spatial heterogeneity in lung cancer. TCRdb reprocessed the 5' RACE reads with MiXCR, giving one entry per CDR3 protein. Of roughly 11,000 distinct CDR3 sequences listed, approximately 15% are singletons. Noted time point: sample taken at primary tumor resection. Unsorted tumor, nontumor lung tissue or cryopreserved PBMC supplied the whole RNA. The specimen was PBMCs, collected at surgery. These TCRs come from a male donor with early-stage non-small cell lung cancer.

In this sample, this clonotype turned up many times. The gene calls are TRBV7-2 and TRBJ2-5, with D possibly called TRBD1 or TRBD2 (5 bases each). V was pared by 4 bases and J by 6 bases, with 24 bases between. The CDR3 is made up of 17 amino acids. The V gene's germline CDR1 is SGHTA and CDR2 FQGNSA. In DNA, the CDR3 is TGTGCCAGCAGCTCACTAGACAGTTGGCTGGCAAGAAAGACCCAGTACTTC. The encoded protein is CASSSLDSWLARKTQYF.

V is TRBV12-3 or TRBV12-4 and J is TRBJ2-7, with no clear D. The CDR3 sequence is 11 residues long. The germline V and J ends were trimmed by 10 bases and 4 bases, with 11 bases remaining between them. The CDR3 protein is CATSLGYEQYF. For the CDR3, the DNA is TGTGCCACCTCCCTGGGATACGAGCAGTACTTC.

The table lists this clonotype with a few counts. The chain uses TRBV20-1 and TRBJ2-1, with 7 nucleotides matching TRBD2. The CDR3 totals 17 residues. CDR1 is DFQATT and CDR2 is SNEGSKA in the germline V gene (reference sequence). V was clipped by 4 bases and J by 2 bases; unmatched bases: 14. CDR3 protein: CSAKGGSTPLAYNEQFF. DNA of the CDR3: TGCAGTGCTAAAGGCGGGAGTACCCCCCTCGCCTACAATGAGCAGTTCTTC.

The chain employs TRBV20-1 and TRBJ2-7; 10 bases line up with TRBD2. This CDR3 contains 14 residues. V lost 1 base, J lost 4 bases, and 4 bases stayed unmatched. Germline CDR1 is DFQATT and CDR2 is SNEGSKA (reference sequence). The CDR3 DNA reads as TGCAGTGCTAGAGGGACTAGCGGTGATTACGAGCAGTACTTC. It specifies CSARGTSGDYEQYF.

Here the CDR3 DNA reads TGCAGTGCTGGTACCGACTTATATGGCTACACCTTC. Translating it yields CSAGTDLYGYTF. The chain has TRBV20-1 and TRBJ1-2; D unresolved. The length of the CDR3 is 12 residues. V shed 5 bases and J shed 5 bases, with 12 bases lying between them. Germline CDR1 and CDR2: DFQATT and SNEGSKA (reference sequence).

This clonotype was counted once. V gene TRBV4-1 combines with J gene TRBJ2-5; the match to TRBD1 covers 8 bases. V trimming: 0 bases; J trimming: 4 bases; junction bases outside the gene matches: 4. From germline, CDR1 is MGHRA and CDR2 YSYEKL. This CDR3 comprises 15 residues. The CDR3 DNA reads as TGCGCCAGCAGCCAAGATTCAGGGGGCGTAGAGACCCAGTACTTC. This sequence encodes CASSQDSGGVETQYF.

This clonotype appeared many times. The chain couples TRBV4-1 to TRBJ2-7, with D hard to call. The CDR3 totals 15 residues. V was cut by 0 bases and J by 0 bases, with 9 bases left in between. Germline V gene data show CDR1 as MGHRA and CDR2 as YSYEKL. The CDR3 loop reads CASSQDPGYSYEQYF. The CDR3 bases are TGCGCCAGCAGCCAAGATCCGGGCTACTCCTACGAGCAGTACTTC.

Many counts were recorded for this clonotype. In DNA form, the CDR3 reads TGCGCCAGCAGCCAGACCGCCGGGACAGGGGGCAAGATCGACTATGGCTACACCTTC. It is translated as CASSQTAGTGGKIDYGYTF. The rearrangement uses TRBV4-1 and TRBJ1-2; 12 nucleotides line up with TRBD1. This CDR3 is 19 amino acids long. Germline trimming cut 3 bases from V and 3 bases from J; bases unmatched to any gene: 14. Germline values: CDR1 MGHRA, CDR2 YSYEKL.

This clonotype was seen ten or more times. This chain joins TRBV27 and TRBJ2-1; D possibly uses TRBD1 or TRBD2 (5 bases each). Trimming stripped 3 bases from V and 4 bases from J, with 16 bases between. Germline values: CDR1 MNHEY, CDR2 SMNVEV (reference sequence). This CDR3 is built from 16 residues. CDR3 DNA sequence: TGTGCCAGCAGTTTTATTGGTAGGGGCGGGTACAATGAGCAGTTCTTC. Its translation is CASSFIGRGGYNEQFF.

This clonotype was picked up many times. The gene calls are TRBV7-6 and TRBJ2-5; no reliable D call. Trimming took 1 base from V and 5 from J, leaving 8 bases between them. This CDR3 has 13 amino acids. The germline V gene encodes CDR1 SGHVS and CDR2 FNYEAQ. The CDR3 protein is CASSLVGKETQYF. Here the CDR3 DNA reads TGTGCCAGCAGCTTAGTTGGGAAGGAGACCCAGTACTTC.

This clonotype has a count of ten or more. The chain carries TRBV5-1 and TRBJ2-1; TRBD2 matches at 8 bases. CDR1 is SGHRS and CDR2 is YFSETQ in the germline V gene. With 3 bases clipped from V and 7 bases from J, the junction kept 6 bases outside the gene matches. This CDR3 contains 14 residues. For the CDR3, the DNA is TGCGCCAGCAGCTCGGACGGGAGGGCGAATGAGCAGTTCTTC. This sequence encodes CASSSDGRANEQFF.

The CDR3 coding sequence is TGTGCCAGTAGTATTCCGACCTGGCGGGAGCCATACACAGATACGCAGTATTTT. Translation gives CASSIPTWREPYTDTQYF. V is TRBV19 and J is TRBJ2-3, with TRBD2 matching over 7 bases. CDR1 is LNHDA, CDR2 SQIVND, per germline (reference sequence). The CDR3 covers 18 residues. V was clipped by 3 bases and J by 2 bases; unmatched bases: 14.

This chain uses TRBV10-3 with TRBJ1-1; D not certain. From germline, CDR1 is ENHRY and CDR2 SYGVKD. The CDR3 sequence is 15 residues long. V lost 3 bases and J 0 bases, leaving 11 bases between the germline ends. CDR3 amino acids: CAISDPGRMNTEAFF. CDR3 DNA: TGTGCCATCAGTGATCCCGGACGGATGAACACTGAAGCTTTCTTT.

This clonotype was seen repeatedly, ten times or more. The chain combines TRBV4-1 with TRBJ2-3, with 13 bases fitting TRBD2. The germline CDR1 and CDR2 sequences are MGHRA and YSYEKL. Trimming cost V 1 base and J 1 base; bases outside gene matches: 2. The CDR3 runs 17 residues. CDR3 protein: CASSQGLAGGRTDTQYF. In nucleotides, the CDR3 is TGCGCCAGCAGCCAAGGACTAGCGGGAGGACGCACAGATACGCAGTATTTT.

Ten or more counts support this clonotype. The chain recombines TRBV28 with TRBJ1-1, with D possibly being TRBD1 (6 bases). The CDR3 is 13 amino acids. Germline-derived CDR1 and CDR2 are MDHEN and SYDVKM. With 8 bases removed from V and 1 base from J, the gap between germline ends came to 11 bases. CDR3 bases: TGTGCCAGCTCCTCGACAGGGAACACTGAAGCTTTCTTT. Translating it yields CASSSTGNTEAFF.

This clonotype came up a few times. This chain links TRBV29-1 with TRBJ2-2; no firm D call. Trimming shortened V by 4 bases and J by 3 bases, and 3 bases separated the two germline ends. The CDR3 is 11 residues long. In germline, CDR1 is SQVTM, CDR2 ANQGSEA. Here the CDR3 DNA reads TGCAGCGTTGCTGACACCGGGGAGCTGTTTTTT. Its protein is CSVADTGELFF.

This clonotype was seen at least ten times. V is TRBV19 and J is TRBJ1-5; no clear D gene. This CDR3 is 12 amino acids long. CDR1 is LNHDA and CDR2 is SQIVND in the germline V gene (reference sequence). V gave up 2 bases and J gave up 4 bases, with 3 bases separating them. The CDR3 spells CASSIINQPQHF. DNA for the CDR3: TGTGCCAGTAGTATAATAAATCAGCCCCAGCATTTT.

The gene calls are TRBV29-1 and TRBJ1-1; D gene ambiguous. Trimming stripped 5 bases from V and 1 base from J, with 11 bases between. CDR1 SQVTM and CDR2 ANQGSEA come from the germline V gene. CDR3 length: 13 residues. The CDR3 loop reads CSVRKDGNTEAFF. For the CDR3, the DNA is TGCAGCGTTCGCAAGGACGGGAACACTGAAGCTTTCTTT.

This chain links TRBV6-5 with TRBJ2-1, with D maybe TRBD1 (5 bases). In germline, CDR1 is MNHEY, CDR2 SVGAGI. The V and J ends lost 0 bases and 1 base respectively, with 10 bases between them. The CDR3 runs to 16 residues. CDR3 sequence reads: CASSYSGAGSYNEQFF. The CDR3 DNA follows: TGTGCCAGCAGTTACTCTGGGGCAGGGTCCTACAATGAGCAGTTCTTC.

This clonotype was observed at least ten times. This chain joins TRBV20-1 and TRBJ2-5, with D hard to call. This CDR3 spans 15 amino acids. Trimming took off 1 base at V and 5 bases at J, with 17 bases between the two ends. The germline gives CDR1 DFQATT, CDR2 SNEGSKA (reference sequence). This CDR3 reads CSARGAVNPVETQYF. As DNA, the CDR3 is TGCAGTGCTAGAGGTGCAGTTAACCCAGTGGAGACCCAGTACTTC.

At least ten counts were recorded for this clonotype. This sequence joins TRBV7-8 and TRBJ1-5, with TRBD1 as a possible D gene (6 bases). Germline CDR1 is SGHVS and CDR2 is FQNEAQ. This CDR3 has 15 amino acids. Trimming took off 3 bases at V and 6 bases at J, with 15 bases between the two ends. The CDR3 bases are TGTGCCAGCAGCTTGTTTCAGGGGCCGAGTCAGCCCCAGCATTTT. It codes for CASSLFQGPSQPQHF.

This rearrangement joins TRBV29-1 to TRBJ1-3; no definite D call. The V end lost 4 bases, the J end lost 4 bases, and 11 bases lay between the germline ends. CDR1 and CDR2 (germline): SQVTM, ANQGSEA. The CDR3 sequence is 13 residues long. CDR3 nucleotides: TGCAGCGTTGTTTGGGATATCGGAAACACCATATATTTT. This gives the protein CSVVWDIGNTIYF.